This T cell receptor (beta chain) was observed in a study of cytomegalovirus exposure and HLA in healthy donors. The study ran its PCR with 60 Vbeta and 13 Jbeta primers. Repertoires were generated with immunoSEQ multiplex PCR, while TCRdb's copy carries only in-frame clones and drops some. The data contain 100,000 to 150,000 clones, approximately 72% of them seen just once; the ten biggest clones take up over 1.5%. Germline CDR1 reads PRHDT; CDR2 reads FYEKMQ (reference sequence). The CDR3 spans 16 residues. The V segment lost 7 bases and the J segment 6 bases; nucleotides outside the gene matches: 7.

This clonotype originated in a man between 18 and 35 years old in good health and CMV-seronegative. The material sequenced was PBMCs. The rearrangement links TRBV13 to TRBJ2-4, with 15 bases fitting TRBD2. The chain's CDR3 is CASKWTSGRGGNIQYF. The CDR3 nucleotides read TGTGCCAGCAAATGGACTAGCGGGAGGGGTGGAAACATTCAGTACTTC.